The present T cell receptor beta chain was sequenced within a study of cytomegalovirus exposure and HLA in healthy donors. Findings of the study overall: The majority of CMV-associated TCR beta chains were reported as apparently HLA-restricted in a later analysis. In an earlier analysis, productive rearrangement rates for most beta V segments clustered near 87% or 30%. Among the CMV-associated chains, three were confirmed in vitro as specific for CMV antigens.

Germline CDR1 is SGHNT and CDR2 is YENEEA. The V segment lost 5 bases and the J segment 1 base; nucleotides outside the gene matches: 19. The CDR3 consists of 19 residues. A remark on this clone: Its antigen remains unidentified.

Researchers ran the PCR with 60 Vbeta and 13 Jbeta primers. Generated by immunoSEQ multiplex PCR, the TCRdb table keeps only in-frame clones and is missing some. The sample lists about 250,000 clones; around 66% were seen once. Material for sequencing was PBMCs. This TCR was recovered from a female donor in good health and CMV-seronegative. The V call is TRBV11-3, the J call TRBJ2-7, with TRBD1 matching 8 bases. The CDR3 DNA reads TGTGCCAGCAGCCGACGGGCAGGGGGCGGACGCGCGACTTCCTACGAGCAGTACTTC. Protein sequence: CASSRRAGGGRATSYEQYF.